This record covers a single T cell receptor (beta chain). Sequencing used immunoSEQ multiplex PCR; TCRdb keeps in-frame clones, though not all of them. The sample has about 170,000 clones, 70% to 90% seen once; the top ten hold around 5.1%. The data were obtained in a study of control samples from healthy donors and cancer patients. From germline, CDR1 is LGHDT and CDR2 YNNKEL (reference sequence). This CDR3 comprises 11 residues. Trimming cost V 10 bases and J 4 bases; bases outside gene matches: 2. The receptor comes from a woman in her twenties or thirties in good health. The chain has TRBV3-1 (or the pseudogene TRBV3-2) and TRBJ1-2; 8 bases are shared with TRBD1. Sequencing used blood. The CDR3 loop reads CATTGGYGYTF. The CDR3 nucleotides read TGTGCCACTACAGGGGGCTATGGCTACACCTTC.